Below, 20 T cell receptor beta chains from the same sample are listed, as sequenced in a study of glioma-infiltrating T cells after dendritic cell vaccination. Stated time point: after dendritic cell vaccination, including at tumor progression/relapse. Some clones are missing from TCRdb's copy, which holds only in-frame ones; the method was immunoSEQ multiplex PCR. The data show tens of thousands of clones, with about four fifths seen just once and approximately 14% held by the top ten. The specimen was blood, collected after dendritic cell vaccination. These TCRs come from a human donor with glioblastoma.

This sequence joins TRBV7-2 and TRBJ2-7, with D maybe TRBD1 (5 bases). The germline V gene encodes CDR1 SGHTA and CDR2 FQGNSA. V was clipped by 4 bases and J by 7 bases, with 11 bases between them. The CDR3 has 12 amino acids. CDR3 DNA: TGTGCCAGCAGCTCAGGGTACTCTGAGCAGTACTTC. Protein product: CASSSGYSEQYF.

This chain connects TRBV7-9 to TRBJ1-5, with a weak D call TRBD1 (6 bases). V gave up 4 bases and J gave up 0 bases, with 10 bases separating them. The CDR3 extends over 15 amino acids. Germline assignment: CDR1 SEHNR and CDR2 FQNEAQ (reference sequence). The CDR3 DNA reads as TGTGCCAGCAGCTCCGGACAGTATAGCAATCAGCCCCAGCATTTT. Translating gives CASSSGQYSNQPQHF.

This clone was observed a single time. The chain has TRBV6-5 and TRBJ1-2, with 9 positions matching TRBD1. V dropped 6 bases and J dropped 4; count of bases not matched to a gene: 3. The CDR3 is 13 residues long. In germline, CDR1 is MNHEY, CDR2 SVGAGI. The CDR3 here is CASRKTGGYGYTF. CDR3 bases: TGTGCCAGCAGGAAGACAGGGGGCTATGGCTACACCTTC.

This clone was seen only once. The V gene is TRBV11-2, the J gene TRBJ2-1, with 7 bases matching TRBD1. Germline V gene data show CDR1 as SGHAT and CDR2 as FQNNGV. There are 14 residues in the CDR3. V shed 4 bases and J 9 bases; nucleotides not matched to a gene: 9. The CDR3 here is CASSSWTGRGEQFF. CDR3 coding DNA: TGTGCCAGCAGCTCCTGGACAGGCAGGGGTGAGCAGTTCTTC. Full variable domain (rest looked up from reference TRBV11-2 and TRBJ2-1): EAGVAQSPRYKIIEKRQSVAFWCNPISGHATLYWYQQILGQGPKLLIQFQNNGVVDDSQLPKDRFSAERLKGVDSTLKIQPAKLEDSAVYLCASSSWTGRGEQFFGPGTRLTVL.

This rearrangement joins TRBV7-3 to TRBJ1-6; TRBD1 is a possible D gene (6 bases). Per the germline V gene, CDR1 is SGHTA and CDR2 is FQGTGA. Trimming left V 3 bases short and J 6 bases short, with 9 bases between. The CDR3 is made up of 14 amino acids. The CDR3 spells CASSFRGSNSPLHF. CDR3 nucleotides: TGTGCCAGCAGCTTCAGGGGAAGTAATTCACCCCTCCACTTT.

The chain couples TRBV7-8 to TRBJ2-7; unclear D gene. V lost 1 base, J lost 4 bases, and 5 bases lay in between. The CDR3 runs to 12 residues. In germline, CDR1 is SGHVS, CDR2 FQNEAQ. This chain's CDR3 is CASSLDLYEQYF. The CDR3 DNA reads as TGTGCCAGCAGCTTAGACTTGTACGAGCAGTACTTC.

The genes are TRBV5-1 and TRBJ2-4; TRBD1 matches at 9 bases. The germline CDR1 and CDR2 sequences are SGHRS and YFSETQ. The CDR3 spans 14 residues. The V segment lost 1 base and the J segment 7 bases; nucleotides outside the gene matches: 3. This CDR3 is CASSLKTGGNIQYF. The CDR3 DNA sequence: TGCGCCAGCAGCTTGAAGACAGGGGGGAACATTCAGTACTTC.

The chain uses TRBV6-6 and TRBJ1-6; D not resolved. Trimming took off 2 bases at V and 10 bases at J, with 15 bases between the two ends. Germline V gene sequence: CDR1 MNHNY, CDR2 SVGAGI (reference sequence). The CDR3 runs to 15 residues. For the CDR3, the DNA is TGTGCCAGCAGTTACAATTGGCGGGTCCGGTCACCCCTCCACTTT. Translating gives CASSYNWRVRSPLHF.

This clone was recorded a few times. The CDR3 sequence: CASSTRTSSETQYF. The DNA for the CDR3 is TGTGCCAGCAGCACGCGGACTAGCAGTGAGACCCAGTACTTC. The chain couples TRBV7-9 to TRBJ2-5, with 8 bases fitting TRBD2. V lost 5 bases to trimming and J lost 5 bases; unmatched junction nucleotides: 7. The CDR3 loop spans 14 amino acids. The germline CDR1 and CDR2 sequences are SEHNR and FQNEAQ (reference sequence).

V is TRBV11-3 and J is TRBJ2-6; 7 nucleotides agree with TRBD1. Germline CDR1 and CDR2: SGHNT and YENEEA. V was pared by 5 bases and J by 2 bases, with 3 bases of the junction left unmatched. The CDR3 has 15 residues. CDR3 DNA: TGTGCCAGCAGCACAGACAGGGCTGGGGCCAACGTCCTGACTTTC. It translates to CASSTDRAGANVLTF.

The chain combines TRBV9 with TRBJ1-2, with a tentative D call TRBD1 (6 bases). CDR3 size: 15 residues. V lost 7 bases, J lost 2 bases, and 18 bases lay in between. The germline gives CDR1 SGDLS, CDR2 YYNGEE. In DNA, the CDR3 is TGTGCCAGCGCGCTGGGCCAGGGGCCCAACTATGGCTACACCTTC. This sequence encodes CASALGQGPNYGYTF.

In this sample, this clone turned up once. This chain uses TRBV5-5 with TRBJ2-2; D is perhaps TRBD1 (6 bases). Germline lookup yields CDR1 SGHKS and CDR2 YYEKEE (reference sequence). The V end was cut by 3 bases, the J end by 1 base, with 13 bases between. The CDR3 runs to 16 residues. The DNA for the CDR3 is TGTGCCAGCAGCTCAATCACGGGACAGAACACCGGGGAGCTGTTTTTT. The encoded protein is CASSSITGQNTGELFF.

The chain carries TRBV2 and TRBJ2-7, with 7 bases identical to TRBD1. This CDR3 spans 14 amino acids. Germline V lookup: CDR1 SNHLY, CDR2 FYNNEI. J lost 2 bases, V lost 6 bases, and 7 bases had no gene match. The CDR3, as DNA: TGTGCCAGCAGCCGACAGGGTTCGACCTACGAGCAGTACTTC. This encodes CASSRQGSTYEQYF. Full variable domain (missing parts from reference TRBV2 and TRBJ2-7): EPEVTQTPSHQVTQMGQEVILRCVPISNHLYFYWYRQILGQKVEFLVSFYNNEISEKSEIFDDQFSVERPDGSNFTLKIRSTKLEDSAMYFCASSRQGSTYEQYFGPGTRLTVT.

V and J are TRBV4-1 and TRBJ1-2; D not resolved. The CDR3 covers 15 residues. Trimming shortened V by 0 bases and J by 6 bases, and 14 bases separated the two germline ends. CDR1 and CDR2 from the germline V gene are MGHRA and YSYEKL. This CDR3 reads CASSQEGRSYDGYTF. CDR3 sequence (DNA): TGCGCCAGCAGCCAAGAGGGCAGGTCGTACGATGGCTACACCTTC.

This chain connects TRBV9 to TRBJ2-1, with 7 nucleotides matching TRBD2. The CDR3 spans 15 residues. Germline V gives CDR1 SGDLS, CDR2 YYNGEE. V trimming: 4 bases; J trimming: 1 base; junction bases outside the gene matches: 5. The CDR3 coding sequence is TGTGCCAGCAGCCCACCGGGACTATCCTACAATGAGCAGTTCTTC. Its translation is CASSPPGLSYNEQFF.

This clone has only one observation. The chain recombines TRBV18 with TRBJ1-6; 11 positions agree with TRBD1. The CDR3 runs to 15 residues. CDR1 and CDR2 (germline): KGHSH, LQKENI. The ends lost 3 bases at V and 8 bases at J; junction bases unmatched: 3. CDR3 sequence: CASSPGQGADSPLHF. CDR3 bases: TGTGCCAGCTCACCTGGACAGGGGGCAGATTCACCCCTCCACTTT.

The rearrangement uses TRBV5-6 and TRBJ2-6; TRBD1 aligns across 10 bases. In germline, CDR1 is SGHDT, CDR2 YYEEEE. With V trimmed by 4 bases and J by 2 bases, 6 bases remained unmatched. CDR3 length: 17 residues. The CDR3 loop is CASSPGTGEAGANVLTF. CDR3 in DNA: TGTGCCAGCAGCCCGGGGACAGGGGAGGCTGGGGCCAACGTCCTGACTTTC.

The chain combines TRBV5-8 with TRBJ2-7; a weak D match, TRBD1 (6 bases). Looked up from germline, CDR1 is SGHTS and CDR2 is YDEGEE. CDR3 length: 14 amino acids. V lost 4 bases, J lost 7 bases, and 18 bases lay in between. CDR3 DNA: TGTGCCAGCAGCGCAGGCTATGAGAGGGGGGAGCAGTACTTC. It encodes CASSAGYERGEQYF. Complete variable domain (other parts from reference TRBV5-8 and TRBJ2-7): EAGVTQSPTHLIKTRGQQATLRCSPISGHTSVYWYQQALGLGLQFLLWYDEGEERNRGNFPPRFSGRQFPNYSSELNVNALELEDSALYLCASSAGYERGEQYFGPGTRLTVT.

The J gene is TRBJ1-4, the V gene TRBV18; 8 bases fit TRBD1. The CDR3 is made up of 15 amino acids. V shed 0 bases and J 12 bases; nucleotides not matched to a gene: 9. The germline V gene has CDR1 KGHSH and CDR2 LQKENI. Written as DNA, the CDR3 is TGTGCCAGCTCACCACCGGGGACAGGTGTTGATGAACTGTTTTTT. Its translation is CASSPPGTGVDELFF.

The chain carries TRBV5-1 and TRBJ2-3; the match to TRBD2 covers 7 bases. Germline trimming cut 2 bases from V and 1 base from J; bases unmatched to any gene: 7. This CDR3 is 16 amino acids long. CDR1 and CDR2 from the germline V gene are SGHRS and YFSETQ. The CDR3 coding sequence is TGCGCCAGCAGCTTCGGGGGGTCCTTCGGCACAGATACGCAGTATTTT. Residues: CASSFGGSFGTDTQYF.